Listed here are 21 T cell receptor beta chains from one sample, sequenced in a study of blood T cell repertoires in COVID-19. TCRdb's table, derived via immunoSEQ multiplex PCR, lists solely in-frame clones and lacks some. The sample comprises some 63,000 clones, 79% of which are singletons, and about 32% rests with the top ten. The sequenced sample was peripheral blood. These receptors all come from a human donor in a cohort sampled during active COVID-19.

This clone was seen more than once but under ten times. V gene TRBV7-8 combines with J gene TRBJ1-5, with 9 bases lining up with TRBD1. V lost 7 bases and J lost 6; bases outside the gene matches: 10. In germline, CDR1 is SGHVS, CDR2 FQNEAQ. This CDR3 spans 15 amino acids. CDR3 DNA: TGTGCCAGCACCCTACAGGGGGCCTTCGCTCAGCCCCAGCATTTT. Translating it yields CASTLQGAFAQPQHF.

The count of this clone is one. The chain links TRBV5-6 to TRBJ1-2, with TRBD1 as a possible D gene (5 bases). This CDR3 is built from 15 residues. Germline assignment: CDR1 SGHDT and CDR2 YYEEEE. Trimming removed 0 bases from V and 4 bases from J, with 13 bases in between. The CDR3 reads CASSLGPGFTYGYTF. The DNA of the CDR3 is TGTGCCAGCAGCTTGGGTCCAGGGTTCACCTATGGCTACACCTTC.

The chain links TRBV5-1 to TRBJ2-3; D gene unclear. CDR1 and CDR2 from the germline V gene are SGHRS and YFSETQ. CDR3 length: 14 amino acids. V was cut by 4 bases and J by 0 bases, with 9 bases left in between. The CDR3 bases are TGCGCCAGCAGCGCCCGTACTAGCACAGATACGCAGTATTTT. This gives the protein CASSARTSTDTQYF. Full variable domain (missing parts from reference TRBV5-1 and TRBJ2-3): KAGVTQTPRYLIKTRGQQVTLSCSPISGHRSVSWYQQTPGQGLQFLFEYFSETQRNKGNFPGRFSGRQFSNSRSEMNVSTLELGDSALYLCASSARTSTDTQYFGPGTRLTVL.

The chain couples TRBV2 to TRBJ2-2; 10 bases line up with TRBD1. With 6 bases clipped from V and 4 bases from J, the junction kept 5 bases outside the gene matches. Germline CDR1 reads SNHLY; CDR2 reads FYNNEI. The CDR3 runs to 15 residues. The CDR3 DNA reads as TGTGCCAGCAGGCGCGGGACAGGGGCCACCGGGGAGCTGTTTTTT. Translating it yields CASRRGTGATGELFF.

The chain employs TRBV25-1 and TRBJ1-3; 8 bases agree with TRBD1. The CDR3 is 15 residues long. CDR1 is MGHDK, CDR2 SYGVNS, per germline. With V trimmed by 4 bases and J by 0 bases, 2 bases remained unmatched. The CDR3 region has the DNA TGTGCCAGCAGTGGGACAGGGTACTCTGGAAACACCATATATTTT. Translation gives CASSGTGYSGNTIYF.

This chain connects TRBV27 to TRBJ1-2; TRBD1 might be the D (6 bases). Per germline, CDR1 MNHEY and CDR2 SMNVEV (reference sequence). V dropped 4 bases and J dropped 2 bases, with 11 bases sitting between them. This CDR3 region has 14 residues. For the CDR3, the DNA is TGTGCCAGCAGTTCGGGACACCTAAACTATGGCTACACCTTC. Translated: CASSSGHLNYGYTF.

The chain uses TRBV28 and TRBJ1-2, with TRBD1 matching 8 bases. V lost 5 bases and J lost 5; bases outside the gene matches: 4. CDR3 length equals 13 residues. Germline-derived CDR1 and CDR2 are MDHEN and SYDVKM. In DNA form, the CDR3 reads TGTGCCAGCAGTACAGGGGGTGGTTATGGCTACACCTTC. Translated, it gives CASSTGGGYGYTF.

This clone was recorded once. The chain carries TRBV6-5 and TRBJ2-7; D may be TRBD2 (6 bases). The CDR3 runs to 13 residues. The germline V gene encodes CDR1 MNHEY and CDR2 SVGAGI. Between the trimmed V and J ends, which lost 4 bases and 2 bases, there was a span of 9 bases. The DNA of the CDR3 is TGTGCCAGCAGTTGGGGGGTGACCTACGAGCAGTACTTC. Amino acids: CASSWGVTYEQYF.

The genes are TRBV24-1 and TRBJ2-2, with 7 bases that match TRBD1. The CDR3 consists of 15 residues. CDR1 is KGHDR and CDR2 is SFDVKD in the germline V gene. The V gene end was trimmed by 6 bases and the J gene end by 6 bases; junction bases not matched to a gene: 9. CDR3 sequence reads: CATSSDRDVAGELFF. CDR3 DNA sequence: TGTGCCACCAGTTCAGACAGGGACGTAGCCGGGGAGCTGTTTTTT.

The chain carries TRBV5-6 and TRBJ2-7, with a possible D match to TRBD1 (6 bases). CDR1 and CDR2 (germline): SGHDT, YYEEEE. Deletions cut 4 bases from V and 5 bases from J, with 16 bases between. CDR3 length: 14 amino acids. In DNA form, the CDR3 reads TGTGCCAGCAGCGTTCGCCGGACAGTAAACGAGCAGTACTTC. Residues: CASSVRRTVNEQYF.

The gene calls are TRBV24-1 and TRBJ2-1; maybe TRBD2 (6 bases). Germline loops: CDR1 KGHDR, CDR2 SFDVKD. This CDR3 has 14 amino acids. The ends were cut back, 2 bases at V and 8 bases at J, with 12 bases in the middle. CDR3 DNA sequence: TGTGCCACCAGTGATTCGGAGGGTAGGTATGAGCAGTTCTTC. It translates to CATSDSEGRYEQFF.

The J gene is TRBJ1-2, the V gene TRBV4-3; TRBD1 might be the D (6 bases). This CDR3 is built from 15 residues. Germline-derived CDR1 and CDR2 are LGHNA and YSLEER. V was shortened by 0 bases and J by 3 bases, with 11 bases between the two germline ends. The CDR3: CASSQDQTGDYGYTF. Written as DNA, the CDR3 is TGCGCCAGCAGCCAAGACCAGACAGGCGACTATGGCTACACCTTC.

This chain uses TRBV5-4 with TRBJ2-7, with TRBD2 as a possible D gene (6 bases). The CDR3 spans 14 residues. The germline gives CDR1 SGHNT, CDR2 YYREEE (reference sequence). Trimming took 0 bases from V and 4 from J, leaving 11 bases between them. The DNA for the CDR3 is TGTGCCAGCAGCTTGGCTGGAGGGGTTTACGAGCAGTACTTC. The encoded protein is CASSLAGGVYEQYF.

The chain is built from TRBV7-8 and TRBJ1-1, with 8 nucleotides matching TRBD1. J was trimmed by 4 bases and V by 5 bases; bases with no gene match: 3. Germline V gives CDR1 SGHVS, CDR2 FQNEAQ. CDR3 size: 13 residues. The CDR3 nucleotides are TGTGCCAGCAGCCTAGACAGGGGCACTGAAGCTTTCTTT. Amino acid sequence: CASSLDRGTEAFF.

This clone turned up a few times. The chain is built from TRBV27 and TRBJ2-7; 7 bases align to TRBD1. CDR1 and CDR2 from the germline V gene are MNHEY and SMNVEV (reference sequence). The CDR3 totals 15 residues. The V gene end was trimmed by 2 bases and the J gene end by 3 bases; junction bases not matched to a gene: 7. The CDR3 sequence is CASSLVFAGGYEQYF. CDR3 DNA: TGTGCCAGCAGTTTAGTCTTTGCAGGGGGCTACGAGCAGTACTTC.

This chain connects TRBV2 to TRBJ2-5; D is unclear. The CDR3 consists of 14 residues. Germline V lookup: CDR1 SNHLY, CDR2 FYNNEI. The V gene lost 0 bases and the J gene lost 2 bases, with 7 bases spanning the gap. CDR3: CASSEAWQQETQYF. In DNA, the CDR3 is TGTGCCAGCAGTGAAGCGTGGCAACAAGAGACCCAGTACTTC.

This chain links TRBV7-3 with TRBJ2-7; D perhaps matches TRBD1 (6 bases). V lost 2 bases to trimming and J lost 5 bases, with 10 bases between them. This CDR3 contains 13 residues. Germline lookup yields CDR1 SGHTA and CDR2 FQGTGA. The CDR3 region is CASSLSRTDEQYF. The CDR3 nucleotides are TGTGCCAGCAGCTTATCGCGGACAGACGAGCAGTACTTC.

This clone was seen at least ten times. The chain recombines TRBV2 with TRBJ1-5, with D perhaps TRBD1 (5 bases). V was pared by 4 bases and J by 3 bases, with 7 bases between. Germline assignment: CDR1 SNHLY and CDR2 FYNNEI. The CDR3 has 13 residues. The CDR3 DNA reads TGTGCCAGCAGTGGACAGTTCAATCAGCCCCAGCATTTT. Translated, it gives CASSGQFNQPQHF.

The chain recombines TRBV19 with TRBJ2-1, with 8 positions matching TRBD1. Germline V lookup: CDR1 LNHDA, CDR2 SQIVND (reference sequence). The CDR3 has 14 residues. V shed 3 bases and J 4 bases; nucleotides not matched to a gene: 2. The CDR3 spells CASSIDRGYNEQFF. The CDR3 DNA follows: TGTGCCAGTAGTATTGACAGGGGTTACAATGAGCAGTTCTTC.

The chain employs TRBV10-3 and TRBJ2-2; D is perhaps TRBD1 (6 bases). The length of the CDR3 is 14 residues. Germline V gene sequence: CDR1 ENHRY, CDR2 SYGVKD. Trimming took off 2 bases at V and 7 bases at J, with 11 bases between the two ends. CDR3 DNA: TGTGCCATCAGTGAGGACTGGACAGTCGGGGAGCTGTTTTTT. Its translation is CAISEDWTVGELFF.

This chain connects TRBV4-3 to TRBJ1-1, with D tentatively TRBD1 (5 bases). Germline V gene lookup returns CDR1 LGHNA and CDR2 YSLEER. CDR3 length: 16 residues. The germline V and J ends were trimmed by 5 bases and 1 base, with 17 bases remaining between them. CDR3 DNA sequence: TGCGCCAGCAGCTTGATGCGGGGGACGGAGAACACTGAAGCTTTCTTT. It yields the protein CASSLMRGTENTEAFF.